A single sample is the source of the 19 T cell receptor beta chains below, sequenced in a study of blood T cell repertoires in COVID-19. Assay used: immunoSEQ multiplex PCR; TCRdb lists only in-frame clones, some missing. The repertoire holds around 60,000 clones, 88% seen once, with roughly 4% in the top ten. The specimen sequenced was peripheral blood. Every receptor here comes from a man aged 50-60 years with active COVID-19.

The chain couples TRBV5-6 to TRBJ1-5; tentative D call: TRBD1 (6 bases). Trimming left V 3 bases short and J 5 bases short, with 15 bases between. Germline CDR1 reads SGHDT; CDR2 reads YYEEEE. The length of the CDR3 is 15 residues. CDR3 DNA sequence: TGTGCCAGCAGCTACGGGACAAGGATAGATCAGCCCCAGCATTTT. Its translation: CASSYGTRIDQPQHF.

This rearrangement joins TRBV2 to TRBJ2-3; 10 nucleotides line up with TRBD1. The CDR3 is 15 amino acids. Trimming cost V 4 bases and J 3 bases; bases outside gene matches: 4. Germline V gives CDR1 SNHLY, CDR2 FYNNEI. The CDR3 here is CASSGDRGGTDTQYF. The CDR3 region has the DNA TGTGCCAGCAGTGGGGACAGGGGAGGGACAGATACGCAGTATTTT.

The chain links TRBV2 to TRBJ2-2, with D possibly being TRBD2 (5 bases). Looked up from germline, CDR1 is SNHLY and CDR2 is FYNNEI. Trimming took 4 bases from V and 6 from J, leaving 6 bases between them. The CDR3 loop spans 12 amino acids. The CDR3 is CASSVEAGELFF. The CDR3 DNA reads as TGTGCCAGCAGTGTGGAGGCCGGGGAGCTGTTTTTT.

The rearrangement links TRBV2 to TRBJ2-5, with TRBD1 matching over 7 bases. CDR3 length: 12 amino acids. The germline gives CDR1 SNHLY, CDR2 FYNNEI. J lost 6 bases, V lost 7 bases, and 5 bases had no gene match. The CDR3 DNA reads TGTGCCAGCACAACAGGGGATCAGACCCAGTACTTC. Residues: CASTTGDQTQYF.

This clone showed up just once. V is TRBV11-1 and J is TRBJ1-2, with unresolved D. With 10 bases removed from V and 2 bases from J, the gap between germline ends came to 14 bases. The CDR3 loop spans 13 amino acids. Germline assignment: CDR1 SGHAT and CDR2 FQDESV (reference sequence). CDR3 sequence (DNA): TGTGCCACCTCCATGGCGGGCAACTATGGCTACACCTTC. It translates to CATSMAGNYGYTF.

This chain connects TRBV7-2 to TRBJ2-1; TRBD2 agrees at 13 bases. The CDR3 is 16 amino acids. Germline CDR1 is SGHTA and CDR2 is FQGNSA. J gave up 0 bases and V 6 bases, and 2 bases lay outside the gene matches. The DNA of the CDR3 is TGTGCCAGCAGGGGGACTAGCGGGAACTCCTACAATGAGCAGTTCTTC. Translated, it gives CASRGTSGNSYNEQFF.

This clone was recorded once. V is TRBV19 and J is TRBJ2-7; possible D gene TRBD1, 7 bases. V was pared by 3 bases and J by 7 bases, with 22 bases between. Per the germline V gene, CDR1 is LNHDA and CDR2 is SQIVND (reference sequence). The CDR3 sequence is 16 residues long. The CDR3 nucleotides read TGTGCCAGTAGTATTCGAGGGGGCGGTCTGACTAGAGAGCAGTACTTC. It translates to CASSIRGGGLTREQYF.

The CDR3 here is CASSPGTGTEAFF. Written as DNA, the CDR3 is TGTGCCAGCAGCCCGGGGACAGGCACTGAAGCTTTCTTT. The chain recombines TRBV3-1 (or the pseudogene TRBV3-2) with TRBJ1-1; the match to TRBD1 covers 8 bases. The CDR3 is made up of 13 amino acids. Germline values: CDR1 LGHDT, CDR2 YNNKEL (reference sequence). J gave up 4 bases and V 4 bases, and 2 bases lay outside the gene matches.

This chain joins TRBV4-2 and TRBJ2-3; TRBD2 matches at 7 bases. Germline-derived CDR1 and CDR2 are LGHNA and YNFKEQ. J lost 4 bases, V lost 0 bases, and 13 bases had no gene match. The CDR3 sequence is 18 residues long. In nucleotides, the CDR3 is TGTGCCAGCAGCCAAGATCCCCAGCGGGGAATTACATCAGATACGCAGTATTTT. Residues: CASSQDPQRGITSDTQYF.

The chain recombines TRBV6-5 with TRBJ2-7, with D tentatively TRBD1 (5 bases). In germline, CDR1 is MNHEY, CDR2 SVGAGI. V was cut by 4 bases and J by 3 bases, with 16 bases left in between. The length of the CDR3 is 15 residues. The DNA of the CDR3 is TGTGCCAGCAGTTCCCTAAAGGGGCAAATCTACGAGCAGTACTTC. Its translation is CASSSLKGQIYEQYF.

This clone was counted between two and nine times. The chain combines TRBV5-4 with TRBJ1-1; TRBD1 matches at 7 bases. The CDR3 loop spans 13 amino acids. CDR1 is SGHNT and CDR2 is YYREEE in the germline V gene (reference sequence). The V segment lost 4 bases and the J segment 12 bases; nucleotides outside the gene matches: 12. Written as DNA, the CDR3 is TGTGCCAGCAGCCTTTGGGACAGTGGTTCGTCTTTCTTT. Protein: CASSLWDSGSSFF.

The CDR3 region is CASSPWIIRTGRSYEQYF. The CDR3 DNA follows: TGTGCCAGCTCACCATGGATAATTCGGACAGGGCGCTCCTACGAGCAGTACTTC. The chain employs TRBV18 and TRBJ2-7, with TRBD1 matching over 8 bases. The CDR3 extends over 18 amino acids. J gave up 0 bases and V 2 bases, and 12 bases lay outside the gene matches. Germline assignment: CDR1 KGHSH and CDR2 LQKENI. The full variable domain, rest sourced from reference TRBV18 and TRBJ2-7, is NAGVMQNPRHLVRRRGQEARLRCSPMKGHSHVYWYRQLPEEGLKFMVYLQKENIIDESGMPKERFSAEFPKEGPSILRIQQVVRGDSAAYFCASSPWIIRTGRSYEQYFGPGTRLTVT.

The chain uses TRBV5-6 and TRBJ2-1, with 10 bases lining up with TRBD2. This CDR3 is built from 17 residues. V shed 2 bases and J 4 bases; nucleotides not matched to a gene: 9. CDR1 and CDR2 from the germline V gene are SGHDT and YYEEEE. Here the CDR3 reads CASSFLSGGARYNEQFF. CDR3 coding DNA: TGTGCCAGCAGCTTCCTCAGCGGGGGGGCTAGGTACAATGAGCAGTTCTTC.

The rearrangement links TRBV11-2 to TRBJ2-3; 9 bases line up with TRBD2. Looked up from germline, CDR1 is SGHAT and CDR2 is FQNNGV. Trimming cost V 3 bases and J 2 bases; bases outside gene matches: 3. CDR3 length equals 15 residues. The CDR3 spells CASSFRLADTDTQYF. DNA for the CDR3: TGTGCCAGCAGCTTTAGACTAGCGGACACAGATACGCAGTATTTT.

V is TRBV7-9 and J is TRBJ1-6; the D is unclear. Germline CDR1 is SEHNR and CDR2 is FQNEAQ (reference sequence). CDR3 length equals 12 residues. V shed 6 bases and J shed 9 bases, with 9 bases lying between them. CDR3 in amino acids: CASSQTGSPLHF. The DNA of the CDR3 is TGTGCCAGCAGTCAAACCGGTTCACCCCTCCACTTT.

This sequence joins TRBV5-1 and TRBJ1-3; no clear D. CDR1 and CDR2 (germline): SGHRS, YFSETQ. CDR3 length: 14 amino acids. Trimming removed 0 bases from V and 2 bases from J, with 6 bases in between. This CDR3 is CASSLGDTGNTIYF. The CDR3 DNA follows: TGCGCCAGCAGCTTGGGAGATACTGGAAACACCATATATTTT.

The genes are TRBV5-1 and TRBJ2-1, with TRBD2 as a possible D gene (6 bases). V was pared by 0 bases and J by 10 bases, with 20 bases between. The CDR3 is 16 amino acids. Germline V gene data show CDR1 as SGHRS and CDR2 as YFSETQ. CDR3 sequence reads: CASSLGPGTLQAEQFF. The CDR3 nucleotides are TGCGCCAGCAGCTTGGGCCCCGGGACTCTACAAGCCGAGCAGTTCTTC. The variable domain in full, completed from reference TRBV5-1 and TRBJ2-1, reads KAGVTQTPRYLIKTRGQQVTLSCSPISGHRSVSWYQQTPGQGLQFLFEYFSETQRNKGNFPGRFSGRQFSNSRSEMNVSTLELGDSALYLCASSLGPGTLQAEQFFGPGTRLTVL.

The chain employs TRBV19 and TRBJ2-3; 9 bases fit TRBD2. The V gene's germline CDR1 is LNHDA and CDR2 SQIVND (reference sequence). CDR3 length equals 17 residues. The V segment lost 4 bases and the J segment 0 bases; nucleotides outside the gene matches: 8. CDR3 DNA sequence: TGTGCCAGTAGTAAAAGCGGGGGGCAACTTAGCACAGATACGCAGTATTTT. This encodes CASSKSGGQLSTDTQYF.

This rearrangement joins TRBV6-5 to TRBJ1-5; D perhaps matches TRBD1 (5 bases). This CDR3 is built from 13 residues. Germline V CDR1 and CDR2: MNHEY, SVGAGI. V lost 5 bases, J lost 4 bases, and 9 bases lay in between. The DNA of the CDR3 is TGTGCCAGCAGTAGAGACAGTAATCAGCCCCAGCATTTT. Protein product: CASSRDSNQPQHF.